The clone carrying this TCR beta chain was counted between two and nine times. The sample belongs to a study of human T cells and chemical hapten exposure. Across the whole study: Weekly administration of diphenylcyclopropenone to the scalp of patients continued throughout the roughly 23-week study.

TCRdb re-called the RACE reads with MiXCR, one entry per CDR3 protein. The profile shows around 340,000 distinct CDR3 sequences, under 9% of them singletons. As for time point: patch test 1, 2 weeks after DPC sensitization. Treatment denoted: therapeutic diphenylcyclopropenone sensitization with weekly scalp DPC. The sample was whole blood, taken in connection with sensitization to the hapten diphenylcyclopropenone (DPC). The TCR was taken from a woman aged 18 to 35 with alopecia areata. Some clones in this sample may be carry-over from other donors' samples.

CDR3 nucleotide sequence: TGCAGCGTCGGGACAGGGGACGGGGAGCTGTTTTTT. This translates into CSVGTGDGELFF. The chain combines TRBV29-1 with TRBJ2-2, with 10 positions matching TRBD1. CDR1 is SQVTM and CDR2 is ANQGSEA in the germline V gene. CDR3 length equals 12 residues. V lost 6 bases and J lost 7; bases outside the gene matches: 2.